Shown below are 21 T cell receptor beta chains from a single sample sequenced in a study of response to subunit inactivated influenza vaccine. TCRdb re-called the RT-PCR reads with MiXCR, one entry per CDR3 protein. The repertoire holds about 800,000 distinct CDR3 sequences, with about 20% as singletons. Here the sequenced sample was PBMCs from blood, taken less than 6 days after vaccination. The receptors stem from a man between 45 and 60 years old who received an inactivated influenza vaccine.

This clonotype was detected a few times. The rearrangement links TRBV20-1 to TRBJ2-3, with 9 bases identical to TRBD2. Germline assignment: CDR1 DFQATT and CDR2 SNEGSKA (reference sequence). The CDR3 consists of 15 residues. Germline trimming cut 4 bases from V and 11 bases from J; bases unmatched to any gene: 16. CDR3 coding DNA: TGCAGTGCTAACCCAATAGCGGGAGCACCGGGTGGGCAGTATTTT. It is translated as CSANPIAGAPGGQYF.

Here the CDR3 DNA reads TGCGCCAGCAGCCAAGATTCTAGTTGGGGGGAGCTGTTTTTT. Protein sequence: CASSQDSSWGELFF. This chain links TRBV4-3 with TRBJ2-2; no firm D call. Germline V lookup: CDR1 LGHNA, CDR2 YSLEER. V was pared by 0 bases and J by 8 bases, with 10 bases between. The CDR3 loop spans 14 amino acids.

In its sample, this clonotype was seen a few times. CDR3 sequence (DNA): TGCAGTGCTAGAGATCGCAGGAGGACCACAGATACGCAGTATTTT. It codes for CSARDRRRTTDTQYF. The chain is built from TRBV20-1 and TRBJ2-3, with D perhaps matching TRBD2 (5 bases). The germline CDR1 and CDR2 sequences are DFQATT and SNEGSKA (reference sequence). V lost 0 bases, J lost 2 bases, and 12 bases lay in between. There are 15 residues in the CDR3.

V is TRBV7-9 and J is TRBJ2-7; TRBD2 matches 13 bases. CDR3 size: 14 residues. Germline loops: CDR1 SEHNR, CDR2 FQNEAQ (reference sequence). V gave up 5 bases and J gave up 4 bases; unmatched junction bases: 2. CDR3 in DNA: TGTGCCAGCAGCGTGGGACTAGCGGGGTACGAGCAGTACTTC. This sequence encodes CASSVGLAGYEQYF.

This clonotype was picked up a small number of times. V is TRBV9 and J is TRBJ1-2; TRBD1 matches at 7 bases. Trimming removed 1 base from V and 4 bases from J; junction bases left unmatched: 4. The CDR3 totals 14 residues. From germline, CDR1 is SGDLS and CDR2 YYNGEE. The chain's CDR3 is CASSVTTGAYGYTF. In DNA, the CDR3 is TGTGCCAGCAGCGTAACAACAGGGGCCTATGGCTACACCTTC.

The chain uses TRBV12-3 or TRBV12-4 and TRBJ1-2, with no clear D. V shed 6 bases and J shed 4 bases, with 15 bases lying between them. CDR3 length: 14 residues. This chain's CDR3 is CASSTPGRSYGYTF. As DNA, the CDR3 is TGTGCCAGCAGCACACCCGGACGGAGCTATGGCTACACCTTC.

In this sample, this clonotype turned up a few times. The chain joins TRBV27 to TRBJ2-7; 7 bases are shared with TRBD1. In germline, CDR1 is MNHEY, CDR2 SMNVEV (reference sequence). This CDR3 is built from 13 residues. V shed 2 bases and J 6 bases; nucleotides not matched to a gene: 4. The CDR3 loop is CASSLRDSGEQYF. Written as DNA, the CDR3 is TGTGCCAGCAGTTTAAGGGACAGTGGCGAGCAGTACTTC.

This clonotype was counted between two and nine times. The chain combines TRBV6-5 with TRBJ2-1; possible D gene TRBD2, 7 bases. V was pared by 0 bases and J by 8 bases, with 17 bases between. There are 16 residues in the CDR3. CDR1 is MNHEY and CDR2 is SVGAGI in the germline V gene. CDR3 amino acids: CASSYSRGASDHEQFF. CDR3 bases: TGTGCCAGCAGTTACTCCCGGGGGGCTAGTGACCATGAGCAGTTCTTC.

This clonotype was detected ten times or more. This chain connects TRBV2 to TRBJ2-2, with a weak D call TRBD2 (5 bases). This CDR3 has 14 amino acids. Germline lookup yields CDR1 SNHLY and CDR2 FYNNEI. V gave up 7 bases and J gave up 0 bases, with 9 bases separating them. CDR3 DNA sequence: TGTGCCAGCACGGCCGGGACGAACACCGGGGAGCTGTTTTTT. It yields the protein CASTAGTNTGELFF.

This clonotype was found a few times. The chain employs TRBV5-1 and TRBJ1-6; maybe TRBD1 (5 bases). The CDR3 is made up of 15 amino acids. Trimming took 4 bases from V and 5 from J, leaving 13 bases between them. CDR1 SGHRS and CDR2 YFSETQ come from the germline V gene. CDR3 protein: CASSAGQGDNSPLHF. The CDR3 nucleotides are TGCGCCAGCAGCGCCGGTCAGGGCGATAATTCACCCCTCCACTTT.

The chain uses TRBV5-1 and TRBJ1-1; D not certain. Deletions cut 4 bases from V and 5 bases from J, with 12 bases between. This CDR3 comprises 13 residues. The germline CDR1 and CDR2 sequences are SGHRS and YFSETQ. The CDR3 loop is CASSPPGETEAFF. DNA of the CDR3: TGCGCCAGCAGCCCACCCGGGGAGACTGAAGCTTTCTTT. Together with reference TRBV5-1 and TRBJ1-1, the CDR3 gives the full variable domain: KAGVTQTPRYLIKTRGQQVTLSCSPISGHRSVSWYQQTPGQGLQFLFEYFSETQRNKGNFPGRFSGRQFSNSRSEMNVSTLELGDSALYLCASSPPGETEAFFGQGTRLTVV.

The chain uses TRBV11-3 and TRBJ2-2, with 9 nucleotides matching TRBD1. The CDR3 has 17 amino acids. Looked up from germline, CDR1 is SGHNT and CDR2 is YENEEA. V was pared by 2 bases and J by 11 bases, with 15 bases of the junction left unmatched. CDR3: CASSLTGTGLRNRELFF. The CDR3 coding sequence is TGTGCCAGCAGCTTAACCGGGACAGGGCTCCGGAACAGAGAGCTGTTTTTT.

The CDR3 sequence is CASSPQGHYEQYF. The CDR3 DNA reads TGTGCCAGCTCACCACAGGGTCACTACGAGCAGTACTTC. The chain recombines TRBV18 with TRBJ2-7; D gene unclear. V lost 1 base, J lost 3 bases, and 7 bases lay in between. Germline loops: CDR1 KGHSH, CDR2 LQKENI. This CDR3 contains 13 residues.

This chain connects TRBV12-3 or TRBV12-4 to TRBJ1-1; a possible D gene is TRBD1 (6 bases). V was cut by 3 bases and J by 4 bases, with 12 bases left in between. This CDR3 has 14 amino acids. The CDR3 DNA is TGTGCCAGCAGTTTTGCGGGGGCGGGCACTGAAGCTTTCTTT. Translated: CASSFAGAGTEAFF.

V is TRBV9 and J is TRBJ2-2, with D unresolved. CDR1 is SGDLS, CDR2 YYNGEE, per germline. This CDR3 is 13 amino acids long. V gave up 0 bases and J gave up 6 bases, with 6 bases separating them. The CDR3 protein is CASSVDGSGELFF. The CDR3 nucleotides are TGTGCCAGCAGCGTAGATGGGTCCGGGGAGCTGTTTTTT.

V gene TRBV7-9 combines with J gene TRBJ2-5; tentatively, D is TRBD1 (6 bases). V shed 1 base and J shed 2 bases, with 11 bases lying between them. The length of the CDR3 is 15 residues. Germline assignment: CDR1 SEHNR and CDR2 FQNEAQ (reference sequence). The CDR3: CASSLVGRGQETQYF. The CDR3 nucleotides are TGTGCCAGCAGCTTAGTTGGCAGGGGACAAGAGACCCAGTACTTC.

This clonotype was seen a handful of times. V gene TRBV7-8 combines with J gene TRBJ2-2; either TRBD1 or TRBD2 may supply D (7 bases each). Germline loops: CDR1 SGHVS, CDR2 FQNEAQ. This CDR3 spans 16 amino acids. The V end lost 5 bases, the J end lost 4 bases, and 17 bases lay between the germline ends. The CDR3 coding sequence is TGTGCCAGCAGCCCAGGGGGGGGGGCGCCCACCGGGGAGCTGTTTTTT. The encoded protein is CASSPGGGAPTGELFF.

On this clonotype: One end of the junction is discordant with germline, which a read error may explain. The genes are TRBV7-3 and TRBJ2-2; 9 bases fit TRBD2. Germline V gene sequence: CDR1 SGHTA, CDR2 FQGTGA. CDR3 length equals 14 residues. CDR3: CASCLELAGGELFF. CDR3 nucleotides: TGTGCCAGCTGCTTAGAACTAGCGGGCGGGGAGCTGTTTTTT.

The V and J genes are TRBV5-1 and TRBJ2-3, with D perhaps matching TRBD2 (7 bases). Trimming stripped 4 bases from V and 0 bases from J, with 12 bases between. Germline V gene lookup returns CDR1 SGHRS and CDR2 YFSETQ. CDR3 length: 15 residues. The CDR3 loop is CASSKGGISTDTQYF. The CDR3 DNA follows: TGCGCCAGCAGCAAGGGGGGGATTAGCACAGATACGCAGTATTTT.

This clonotype was recorded a few times. The chain joins TRBV7-9 to TRBJ2-5; TRBD1 aligns across 7 bases. Germline CDR1 and CDR2: SEHNR and FQNEAQ (reference sequence). The CDR3 has 14 residues. V lost 4 bases, J lost 2 bases, and 4 bases stayed unmatched. In nucleotides, the CDR3 is TGTGCCAGCAGCTCGGACAGGAGACAAGAGACCCAGTACTTC. Amino acid sequence: CASSSDRRQETQYF.

This clonotype has only one observation. In DNA, the CDR3 is TGTGCCAGCAGCTTGGTTACTAGCGGGAGGGCCCGGTCCAAAAACATTCAGTACTTC. It codes for CASSLVTSGRARSKNIQYF. The V and J genes are TRBV5-6 and TRBJ2-4; 13 nucleotides match TRBD2. Per germline, CDR1 SGHDT and CDR2 YYEEEE. The CDR3 runs to 19 residues. Losses at the gene ends were 0 bases for V and 2 bases for J; bases not matched to a gene: 8.